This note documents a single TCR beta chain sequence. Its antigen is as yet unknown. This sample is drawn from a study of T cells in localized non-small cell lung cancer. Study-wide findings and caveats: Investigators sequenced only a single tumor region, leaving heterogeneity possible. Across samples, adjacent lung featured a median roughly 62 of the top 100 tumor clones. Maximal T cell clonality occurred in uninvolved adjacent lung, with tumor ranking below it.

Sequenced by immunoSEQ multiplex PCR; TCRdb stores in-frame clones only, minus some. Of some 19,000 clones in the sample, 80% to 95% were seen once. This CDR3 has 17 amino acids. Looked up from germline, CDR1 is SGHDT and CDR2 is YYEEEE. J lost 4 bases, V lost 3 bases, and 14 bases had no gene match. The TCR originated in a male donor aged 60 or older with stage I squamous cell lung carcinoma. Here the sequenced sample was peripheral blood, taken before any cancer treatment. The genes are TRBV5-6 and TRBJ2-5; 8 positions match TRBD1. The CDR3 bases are TGTGCCAGCAGCTCGTTGACAGGGGAGTCAGCAAGAGAGACCCAGTACTTC. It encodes CASSSLTGESARETQYF.